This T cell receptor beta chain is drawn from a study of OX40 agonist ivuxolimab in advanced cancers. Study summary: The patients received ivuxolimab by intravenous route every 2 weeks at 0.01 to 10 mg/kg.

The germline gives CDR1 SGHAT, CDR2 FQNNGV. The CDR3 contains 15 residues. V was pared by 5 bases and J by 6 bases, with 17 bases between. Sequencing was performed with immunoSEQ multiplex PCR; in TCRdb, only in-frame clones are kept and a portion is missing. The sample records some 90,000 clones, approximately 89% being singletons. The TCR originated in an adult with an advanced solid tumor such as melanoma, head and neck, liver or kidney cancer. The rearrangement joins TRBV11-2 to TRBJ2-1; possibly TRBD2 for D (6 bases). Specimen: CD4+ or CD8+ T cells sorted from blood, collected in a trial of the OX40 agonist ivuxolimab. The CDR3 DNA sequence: TGTGCCAGCAGCGCTACGGGACTCGGAGTCAATGAGCAGTTCTTC. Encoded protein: CASSATGLGVNEQFF.